These 32 T cell receptor beta chains were all obtained from the same sample, sequenced in a study of CD8 T cells in Susac syndrome. Random hexamers were used to reverse transcribe roughly 0.45 to 1 ug of RNA. MiXCR, run by TCRdb on the immunoSEQ multiplex PCR reads, gives a single entry per CDR3 protein. The table includes approximately 150,000 distinct CDR3 sequences, about 94% detected once. Sequencing was done on a sample of CD4+ T cells from PBMCs. These receptors originate from a human donor with multiple sclerosis.

The V gene is TRBV20-1, the J gene TRBJ1-5; D ambiguous. This CDR3 spans 15 amino acids. Trimming removed 0 bases at V and 3 bases at J, with 12 bases between. CDR1 and CDR2 (germline): DFQATT, SNEGSKA (reference sequence). The CDR3 is CSARDLQRSNQPQHF. The CDR3 DNA is TGCAGTGCTAGAGATCTTCAACGTTCCAATCAGCCCCAGCATTTT.

The J gene is TRBJ1-5, the V gene TRBV9; 8 bases are shared with TRBD1. Germline-derived CDR1 and CDR2 are SGDLS and YYNGEE. This CDR3 contains 13 residues. V trimming: 5 bases; J trimming: 5 bases; junction bases outside the gene matches: 3. Written as DNA, the CDR3 is TGTGCCAGCAGGGAACAGGGGGATCAGCCCCAGCATTTT. It yields the protein CASREQGDQPQHF.

A few counts support this clonotype. V and J are TRBV7-2 and TRBJ2-2; D perhaps matches TRBD2 (5 bases). Germline CDR1 is SGHTA and CDR2 is FQGNSA. The V end was cut by 0 bases, the J end by 5 bases, with 10 bases between. The CDR3 is 15 residues long. CDR3 DNA: TGTGCCAGCAGCTTAGCCCTCCCGGGGACCGGGGAGCTGTTTTTT. Translating gives CASSLALPGTGELFF.

As to this clonotype: The junction shows a germline mismatch at one end, possibly a read error. The V gene is TRBV7-2, the J gene TRBJ1-1; 8 bases are shared with TRBD1. The CDR3 runs to 15 residues. The V gene's germline CDR1 is SGHTA and CDR2 FQGNSA. CDR3 amino acids: CASSPRTGWSTEVFF. The CDR3 bases are TGTGCCAGCAGCCCAAGGACAGGGTGGAGCACTGAAGTTTTCTTT. The full variable domain, rest sourced from reference TRBV7-2 and TRBJ1-1, is GAGVSQSPSNKVTEKGKDVELRCDPISGHTALYWYRQSLGQGLEFLIYFQGNSAPDKSGLPSDRFSAERTGGSVSTLTIQRTQQEDSAVYLCASSPRTGWSTEVFFGQGTRLTVV.

The V and J genes are TRBV7-2 and TRBJ1-2; the D gene is possibly TRBD1 (6 bases). This CDR3 contains 12 residues. V was clipped by 11 bases and J by 4 bases, with 14 bases between them. CDR1 is SGHTA, CDR2 FQGNSA, per germline. This CDR3 reads CALTGLVYGYTF. In DNA form, the CDR3 reads TGTGCCCTTACAGGGTTAGTCTATGGCTACACCTTC.

CDR3 DNA sequence: TGTGCCAGTATTAAAGGGATCGAGCAGTACTTC. This sequence encodes CASIKGIEQYF. The gene calls are TRBV2 and TRBJ2-7; no clear D. The germline V and J ends were trimmed by 9 bases and 6 bases, with 12 bases remaining between them. The CDR3 loop spans 11 amino acids. Germline CDR1 reads SNHLY; CDR2 reads FYNNEI.

This sequence joins TRBV5-1 and TRBJ2-1; 10 nucleotides align to TRBD1. Losses at the gene ends were 3 bases for V and 7 bases for J; bases not matched to a gene: 7. CDR1 SGHRS and CDR2 YFSETQ come from the germline V gene. The CDR3 spans 15 residues. The CDR3 loop is CASSSRQGALNEQFF. The CDR3 nucleotides are TGCGCCAGCAGCTCAAGACAGGGGGCTTTGAATGAGCAGTTCTTC. Looking up the rest from reference TRBV5-1 and TRBJ2-1 gives the full variable domain: KAGVTQTPRYLIKTRGQQVTLSCSPISGHRSVSWYQQTPGQGLQFLFEYFSETQRNKGNFPGRFSGRQFSNSRSEMNVSTLELGDSALYLCASSSRQGALNEQFFGPGTRLTVL.

The chain is built from TRBV28 and TRBJ2-4; D unclear. Germline V gene sequence: CDR1 MDHEN, CDR2 SYDVKM. Trimming pared 6 bases from V and 0 bases from J, leaving 6 bases between. The CDR3 has 13 residues. The chain's CDR3 is CASSLLAKNIQYF. CDR3 nucleotide sequence: TGTGCCAGCAGCCTTTTAGCCAAAAACATTCAGTACTTC.

V usage is TRBV12-3 or TRBV12-4 and J usage is TRBJ1-2; 8 bases agree with TRBD1. The CDR3 loop spans 13 amino acids. V lost 3 bases, J lost 8 bases, and 5 bases stayed unmatched. The CDR3 DNA reads TGTGCCAGCAGTTTCCCCGGGACAGGAGGCTACACCTTC. It is translated as CASSFPGTGGYTF.

The chain has TRBV5-6 and TRBJ2-7, with 9 bases identical to TRBD2. J gave up 5 bases and V 4 bases, and 4 bases lay outside the gene matches. The CDR3 has 13 amino acids. CDR1 SGHDT and CDR2 YYEEEE come from the germline V gene. This chain's CDR3 is CASSPTSGHEQYF. CDR3 DNA: TGTGCCAGCAGCCCTACTAGCGGGCACGAGCAGTACTTC.

The V gene is TRBV5-1, the J gene TRBJ2-1; 8 positions agree with TRBD1. Trimming cost V 4 bases and J 7 bases; bases outside gene matches: 13. This CDR3 has 16 amino acids. CDR1 is SGHRS and CDR2 is YFSETQ in the germline V gene. The CDR3 DNA follows: TGCGCCAGCAGCAATCGTCCGGACAGGGTAGGAAATGAGCAGTTCTTC. It translates to CASSNRPDRVGNEQFF.

This chain uses TRBV30 with TRBJ2-7; the match to TRBD1 covers 8 bases. The germline V gene encodes CDR1 GTSNPN and CDR2 SVGIG (reference sequence). Trimming cost V 3 bases and J 5 bases; bases outside gene matches: 9. The CDR3 runs to 14 residues. The CDR3 DNA reads as TGTGCCTGGAGACGAACAGGGGGAACTAACGAGCAGTACTTC. Its translation: CAWRRTGGTNEQYF.

The chain is built from TRBV13 and TRBJ2-5, with D maybe TRBD1 (5 bases). The CDR3 runs to 13 residues. V was clipped by 8 bases and J by 4 bases, with 14 bases between them. The germline V gene has CDR1 PRHDT and CDR2 FYEKMQ (reference sequence). CDR3 sequence reads: CASALQVGETQYF. CDR3 coding DNA: TGTGCCAGCGCGCTACAGGTCGGAGAGACCCAGTACTTC.

This chain connects TRBV13 to TRBJ2-1; possibly TRBD2 for D (5 bases). Germline CDR1 is PRHDT and CDR2 is FYEKMQ (reference sequence). V dropped 0 bases and J dropped 6 bases, with 15 bases sitting between them. This CDR3 is built from 16 residues. The CDR3 protein is CASSLGHRERRNEQFF. The CDR3, as DNA: TGTGCCAGCAGCTTAGGACACCGGGAAAGACGCAATGAGCAGTTCTTC.

The chain couples TRBV2 to TRBJ1-1; D remains ambiguous. This CDR3 has 14 residues. V lost 6 bases and J lost 1, with 12 bases in between. Germline loops: CDR1 SNHLY, CDR2 FYNNEI. This chain's CDR3 is CASRALAPNTEAFF. The DNA for the CDR3 is TGTGCCAGCAGAGCCCTTGCACCGAACACTGAAGCTTTCTTT.

The chain employs TRBV5-6 and TRBJ2-7, with no clear D. The germline V gene has CDR1 SGHDT and CDR2 YYEEEE. The length of the CDR3 is 14 residues. V shed 3 bases and J shed 1 base, with 11 bases lying between them. The CDR3 here is CASSWDDGSYEQYF. The CDR3 region has the DNA TGTGCCAGCAGCTGGGATGACGGATCCTACGAGCAGTACTTC.

This chain joins TRBV14 and TRBJ1-1; D unclear. The V gene lost 4 bases and the J gene lost 6 bases, with 12 bases spanning the gap. The length of the CDR3 is 13 residues. CDR1 SGHDN and CDR2 FVKESK come from the germline V gene. The CDR3 coding sequence is TGTGCCAGCAGCCTTCAGGTGTTTTCTGAAGCTTTCTTT. Its protein is CASSLQVFSEAFF.

The rearrangement links TRBV2 to TRBJ2-7; 9 bases fit TRBD1. CDR3 length equals 18 residues. With V trimmed by 7 bases and J by 3 bases, 19 bases remained unmatched. Germline CDR1 is SNHLY and CDR2 is FYNNEI. The CDR3 DNA reads TGTGCCAGCAAAGCGGGACAGGGTTTAAAAGACTACTACTACGAGCAGTACTTC. It specifies CASKAGQGLKDYYYEQYF.

DNA for the CDR3: TGTGCCAGCAGCTTAGTAACGGGTGGCACCGGGGAGCTGTTTTTT. This translates into CASSLVTGGTGELFF. The J gene is TRBJ2-2, the V gene TRBV11-2; unclear D gene. CDR3 length: 15 amino acids. The germline CDR1 and CDR2 sequences are SGHAT and FQNNGV. The germline V and J ends were trimmed by 1 base and 4 bases, with 10 bases remaining between them.

This sequence joins TRBV4-2 and TRBJ2-4; D may be TRBD2 (6 bases). V was pared by 0 bases and J by 14 bases, with 17 bases between. The germline V gene has CDR1 LGHNA and CDR2 YNFKEQ. The CDR3 runs 14 residues. CDR3 region: CASSQEAAGTHKYF. The DNA for the CDR3 is TGTGCCAGCAGCCAAGAGGCAGCGGGTACCCACAAGTACTTC.

The J gene is TRBJ1-1, the V gene TRBV6-5, with unresolved D. Germline CDR1 and CDR2: MNHEY and SVGAGI. The CDR3 is 14 residues long. The V and J ends lost 3 bases and 1 base respectively, with 9 bases between them. DNA for the CDR3: TGTGCCAGCAGTTATGGACTTAGGAACACTGAAGCTTTCTTT. It specifies CASSYGLRNTEAFF.

This chain uses TRBV19 with TRBJ2-1, with D unresolved. CDR1 is LNHDA and CDR2 is SQIVND in the germline V gene (reference sequence). The CDR3 has 11 amino acids. V shed 7 bases and J shed 3 bases, with 4 bases lying between them. The CDR3 region is CASKGYNEQFF. CDR3 DNA: TGTGCCAGTAAGGGCTACAATGAGCAGTTCTTC.

The rearrangement joins TRBV5-1 to TRBJ2-2; the D is unclear. Germline assignment: CDR1 SGHRS and CDR2 YFSETQ. Trimming pared 4 bases from V and 0 bases from J, leaving 7 bases between. The length of the CDR3 is 14 residues. The DNA for the CDR3 is TGCGCCAGCAGCCCCGGGTCGAACACCGGGGAGCTGTTTTTT. This gives the protein CASSPGSNTGELFF. Filled out from reference TRBV5-1 and TRBJ2-2, the complete variable domain reads KAGVTQTPRYLIKTRGQQVTLSCSPISGHRSVSWYQQTPGQGLQFLFEYFSETQRNKGNFPGRFSGRQFSNSRSEMNVSTLELGDSALYLCASSPGSNTGELFFGEGSRLTVL.

The chain uses TRBV2 and TRBJ1-5; 8 nucleotides agree with TRBD1. This CDR3 comprises 14 residues. V shed 8 bases and J 7 bases; nucleotides not matched to a gene: 10. Germline CDR1 and CDR2: SNHLY and FYNNEI. CDR3 bases: TGTGCCAGCGGGGTACAGGGGGTCCGACAGCCCCAGCATTTT. Protein: CASGVQGVRQPQHF. Full variable domain (missing parts from reference TRBV2 and TRBJ1-5): EPEVTQTPSHQVTQMGQEVILRCVPISNHLYFYWYRQILGQKVEFLVSFYNNEISEKSEIFDDQFSVERPDGSNFTLKIRSTKLEDSAMYFCASGVQGVRQPQHFGDGTRLSIL.

The CDR3 nucleotides are TGTGCCAGCAGTACTGGGGCTAGCGGGAGAGTAGATACGCAGTATTTT. Protein product: CASSTGASGRVDTQYF. The gene calls are TRBV27 and TRBJ2-3, with 10 nucleotides matching TRBD2. The CDR3 is 16 residues long. Germline V gene sequence: CDR1 MNHEY, CDR2 SMNVEV (reference sequence). The ends lost 5 bases at V and 5 bases at J; junction bases unmatched: 10.

The J gene is TRBJ2-3, the V gene TRBV7-9; 8 nucleotides match TRBD2. Trimming at V came to 5 bases and at J to 0 bases, leaving 7 bases not matched to a gene. Germline CDR1 and CDR2: SEHNR and FQNEAQ (reference sequence). The CDR3 has 16 residues. CDR3 region: CASSLGGAASTDTQYF. In DNA, the CDR3 is TGTGCCAGCAGCCTCGGGGGGGCAGCCAGCACAGATACGCAGTATTTT.

This chain connects TRBV10-3 to TRBJ2-1, with D perhaps matching TRBD1 (8 bases). The CDR3 extends over 12 amino acids. The germline V gene has CDR1 ENHRY and CDR2 SYGVKD. V lost 6 bases and J lost 9, with 12 bases in between. CDR3 in amino acids: CAIRTGGVEQFF. The CDR3 nucleotides read TGTGCCATCAGAACAGGGGGGGTTGAGCAGTTCTTC.

The chain employs TRBV7-2 and TRBJ2-7; perhaps TRBD2 as D (6 bases). This CDR3 is 15 amino acids long. The V end was cut by 1 base, the J end by 0 bases, with 10 bases between. Germline-derived CDR1 and CDR2 are SGHTA and FQGNSA. The chain's CDR3 is CASSLEGGASYEQYF. CDR3 bases: TGTGCCAGCAGCTTAGAGGGCGGGGCCTCCTACGAGCAGTACTTC.

The gene calls are TRBV4-3 and TRBJ1-2; D possibly corresponds to TRBD1 (5 bases). The germline V and J ends were trimmed by 0 bases and 7 bases, with 12 bases remaining between them. This CDR3 spans 14 amino acids. Germline CDR1 reads LGHNA; CDR2 reads YSLEER. CDR3: CASSQDLRGGGYTF. The CDR3 DNA sequence: TGCGCCAGCAGCCAAGATCTGAGGGGAGGTGGCTACACCTTC.

The chain uses TRBV5-8 and TRBJ2-2; D not certain. This CDR3 region has 14 residues. The V gene's germline CDR1 is SGHTS and CDR2 YDEGEE. Trimming took 1 base from V and 5 from J, leaving 9 bases between them. For the CDR3, the DNA is TGTGCCAGCAGCTTGTCCTTGGGTACCGGGGAGCTGTTTTTT. Translated: CASSLSLGTGELFF.

Only a few counts were recorded for this clonotype. The chain recombines TRBV6-6 with TRBJ2-7, with D maybe TRBD1 (5 bases). With 6 bases removed from V and 5 bases from J, the gap between germline ends came to 8 bases. The CDR3 is 11 residues long. Germline assignment: CDR1 MNHNY and CDR2 SVGAGI (reference sequence). The CDR3, as DNA: TGTGCCAGCAGCCCCAGGGACGAGCAGTACTTC. It codes for CASSPRDEQYF.

This rearrangement joins TRBV6-5 to TRBJ1-1; 8 bases agree with TRBD1. With V trimmed by 2 bases and J by 1 base, 6 bases remained unmatched. This CDR3 region has 16 residues. Germline CDR1 reads MNHEY; CDR2 reads SVGAGI. This CDR3 is CASSYIRTGGNTEAFF. DNA for the CDR3: TGTGCCAGCAGTTACATTAGAACAGGGGGGAACACTGAAGCTTTCTTT.